This T cell receptor (beta chain) came from a study of identical twins. Findings and limits, study-wide: Alpha sequences out of frame and shared by twins had excess low generation probability.

All donors were healthy, and all were Caucasian. Per the germline V gene, CDR1 is SGHRS and CDR2 is YFSETQ. Trimming cost V 0 bases and J 4 bases; bases outside gene matches: 5. This CDR3 is 15 amino acids long. This clonotype was seen a few times. Its specificity is not known. A single record per CDR3 protein comes from TCRdb applying MiXCR to the 5' RACE reads. The repertoire holds about 530,000 distinct CDR3 sequences, with roughly 15% as singletons. These records were also assigned to another study, of yellow fever vaccine responses in identical twins. That publication notes: Reports say the vaccine T cell response in twins looked partly convergent and partly personalized.

The origin of this receptor is a woman aged 18-29 years in good health. Sequencing was performed on CD4+ T cells sorted from blood. The genes are TRBV5-1 and TRBJ1-1; 8 bases are shared with TRBD1. In DNA form, the CDR3 reads TGCGCCAGCAGCTTGGGGACCGACAGGGGCACTGAAGCTTTCTTT. Translating it yields CASSLGTDRGTEAFF.